One T cell receptor beta chain is described in this entry. This entry comes from a study of PD-L1 blockade in urothelial cancer. Study in general: Male patients with bladder-origin urothelial cancer numbered about nine tenths of the roughly 29. When blood samples were assessed, the median T cell count was 141,255.

This table comes from immunoSEQ multiplex PCR, and its TCRdb copy is limited to in-frame clones, with some not included. The table includes 55,000 to 80,000 clones, approximately 80% detected once. The V gene's germline CDR1 is SGHNT and CDR2 YENEEA. The CDR3 has 16 residues. J was trimmed by 6 bases and V by 3 bases; bases with no gene match: 10. Time point indicated: pretreatment peripheral blood. The TCR sequence derives from a man aged 65 to 85 with urothelial cancer. The sample consisted of PBMCs, taken around atezolizumab (anti-PD-L1) treatment. The rearrangement uses TRBV11-3 and TRBJ2-3; 9 bases are a match to TRBD2. The CDR3 region has the DNA TGTGCCAGCAGCTTGAGGGGTAGCGGGAGAGTGGATACGCAGTATTTT. Translation gives CASSLRGSGRVDTQYF.